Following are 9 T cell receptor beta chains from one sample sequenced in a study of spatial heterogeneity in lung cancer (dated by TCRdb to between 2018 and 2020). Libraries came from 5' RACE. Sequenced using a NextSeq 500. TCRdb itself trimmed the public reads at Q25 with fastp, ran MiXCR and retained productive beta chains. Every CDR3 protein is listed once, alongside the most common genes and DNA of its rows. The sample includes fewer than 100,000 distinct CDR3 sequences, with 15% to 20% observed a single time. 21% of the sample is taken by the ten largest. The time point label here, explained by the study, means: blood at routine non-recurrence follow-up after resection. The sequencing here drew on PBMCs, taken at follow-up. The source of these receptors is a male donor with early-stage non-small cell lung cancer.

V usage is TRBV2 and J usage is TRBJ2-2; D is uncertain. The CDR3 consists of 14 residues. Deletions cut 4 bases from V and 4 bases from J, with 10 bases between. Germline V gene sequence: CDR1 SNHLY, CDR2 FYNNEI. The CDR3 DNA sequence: TGTGCCAGCAGTGTCGCACACAGCACCGGGGAGCTGTTTTTT. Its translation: CASSVAHSTGELFF.

For the CDR3, the DNA is TGTGCCAGCAGCTTCCAACCACTGCCGCCACTTAGCGGGAGGTCAGAGACCCAGTACTTC. Its protein product is CASSFQPLPPLSGRSETQYF. The gene calls are TRBV7-2 and TRBJ2-5, with TRBD2 matching over 10 bases. From germline, CDR1 is SGHTA and CDR2 FQGNSA. CDR3 length equals 20 residues. J was trimmed by 4 bases and V by 3 bases; bases with no gene match: 20.

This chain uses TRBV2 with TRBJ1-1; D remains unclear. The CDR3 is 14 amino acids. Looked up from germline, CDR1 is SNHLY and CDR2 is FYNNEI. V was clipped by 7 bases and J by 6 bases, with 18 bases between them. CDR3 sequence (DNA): TGTGCCAGCACGACTCAGGTCCGCGTCCCTGAAGCTTTCTTT. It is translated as CASTTQVRVPEAFF.

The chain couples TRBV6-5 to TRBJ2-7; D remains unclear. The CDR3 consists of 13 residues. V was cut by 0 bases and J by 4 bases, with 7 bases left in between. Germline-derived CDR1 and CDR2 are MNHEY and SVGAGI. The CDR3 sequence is CASSYSAEYEQYF. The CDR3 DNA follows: TGTGCCAGCAGTTACTCTGCGGAATACGAGCAGTACTTC.

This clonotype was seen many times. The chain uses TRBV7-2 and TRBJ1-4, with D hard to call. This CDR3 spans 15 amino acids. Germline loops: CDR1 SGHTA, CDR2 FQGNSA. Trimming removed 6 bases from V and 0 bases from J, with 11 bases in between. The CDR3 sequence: CASSSTPATNEKLFF. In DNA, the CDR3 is TGTGCCAGCAGTAGTACGCCGGCAACTAATGAAAAACTGTTTTTT.

CDR3 amino acids: CASSLTQGDRGIQPQHF. Written as DNA, the CDR3 is TGCGCCAGCAGCCTAACTCAGGGGGACAGGGGGATTCAGCCCCAGCATTTT. The V gene is TRBV4-1, the J gene TRBJ1-5; 11 positions agree with TRBD1. The CDR3 extends over 17 amino acids. Germline V gene data show CDR1 as MGHRA and CDR2 as YSYEKL. J gave up 6 bases and V 4 bases, and 11 bases lay outside the gene matches.

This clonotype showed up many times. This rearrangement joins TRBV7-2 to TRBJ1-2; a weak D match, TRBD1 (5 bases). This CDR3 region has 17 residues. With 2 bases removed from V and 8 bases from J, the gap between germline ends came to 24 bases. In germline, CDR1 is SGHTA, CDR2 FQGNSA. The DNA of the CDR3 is TGTGCCAGCAGCTTATCCCCTAACCCCGCCGGGACTATAGGCTACACCTTC. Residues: CASSLSPNPAGTIGYTF.

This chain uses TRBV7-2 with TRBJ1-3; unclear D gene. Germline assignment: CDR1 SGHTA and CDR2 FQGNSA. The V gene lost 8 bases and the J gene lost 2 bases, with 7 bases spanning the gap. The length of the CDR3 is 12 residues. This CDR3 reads CASSKTGNTIYF. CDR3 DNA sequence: TGTGCCAGCTCTAAGACTGGAAACACCATATATTTT.

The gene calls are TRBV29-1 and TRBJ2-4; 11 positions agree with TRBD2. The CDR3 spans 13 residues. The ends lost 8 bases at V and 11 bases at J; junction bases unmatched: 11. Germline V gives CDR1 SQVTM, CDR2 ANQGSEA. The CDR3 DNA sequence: TGCAGCATTTGCCGAATAGCGGGGGGGCTTCAGTACTTC. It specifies CSICRIAGGLQYF.